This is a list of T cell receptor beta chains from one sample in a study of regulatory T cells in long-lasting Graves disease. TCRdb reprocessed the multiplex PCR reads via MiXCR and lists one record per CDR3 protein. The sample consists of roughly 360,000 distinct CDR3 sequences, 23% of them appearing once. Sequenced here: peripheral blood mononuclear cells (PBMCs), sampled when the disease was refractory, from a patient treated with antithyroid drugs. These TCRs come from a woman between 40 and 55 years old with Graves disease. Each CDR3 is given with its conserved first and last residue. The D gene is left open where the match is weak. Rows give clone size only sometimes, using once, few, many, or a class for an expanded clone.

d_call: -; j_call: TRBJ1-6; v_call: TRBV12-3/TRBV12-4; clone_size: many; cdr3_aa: CASSHGPENSPLHF; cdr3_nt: TGTGCCAGCAGTCACGGACCGGAAAATTCACCCCTCCACTTT
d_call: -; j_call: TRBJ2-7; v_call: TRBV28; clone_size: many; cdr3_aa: CASQGHYEQYF; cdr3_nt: TGTGCCAGCCAGGGCCACTACGAGCAGTACTTC
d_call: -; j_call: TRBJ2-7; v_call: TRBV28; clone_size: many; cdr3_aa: CASSLRREAYEQYF; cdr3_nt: TGTGCCAGCAGTTTGCGTAGGGAGGCCTACGAGCAGTACTTC
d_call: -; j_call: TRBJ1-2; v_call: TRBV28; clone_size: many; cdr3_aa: CASSSGREYYGYTF; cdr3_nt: TGTGCCAGCAGTTCTGGCAGGGAGTACTATGGCTACACCTTC
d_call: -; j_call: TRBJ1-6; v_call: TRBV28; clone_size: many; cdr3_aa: CASTPRTSGASPLHF; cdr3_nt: TGTGCCAGCACCCCGCGGACCTCAGGAGCTTCACCCCTCCACTTT
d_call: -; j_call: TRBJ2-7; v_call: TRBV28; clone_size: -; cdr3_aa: CASSPTGLDEQYF; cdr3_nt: TGTGCCAGCAGTCCCACCGGACTGGATGAGCAGTACTTC
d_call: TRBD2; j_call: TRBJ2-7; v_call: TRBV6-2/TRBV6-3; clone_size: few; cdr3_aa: CASSYRGGSLSYEQYF; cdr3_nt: TGTGCCAGCAGTTACCGGGGGGGCTCGCTCTCCTACGAGCAGTACTTC
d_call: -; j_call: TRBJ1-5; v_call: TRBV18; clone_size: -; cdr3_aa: CASSPFNNQPQHF; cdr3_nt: TGTGCCAGCTCACCATTTAACAATCAGCCCCAGCATTTT
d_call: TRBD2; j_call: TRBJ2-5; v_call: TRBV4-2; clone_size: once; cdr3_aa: CASSQVSGTSGETQYF; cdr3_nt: TGTGCCAGCAGCCAAGTCTCCGGGACTAGCGGAGAGACCCAGTACTTC
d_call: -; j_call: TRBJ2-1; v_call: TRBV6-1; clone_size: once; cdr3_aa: CASSEFLDYEQFF; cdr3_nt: TGTGCCAGCAGTGAATTTCTGGACTATGAGCAGTTCTTC
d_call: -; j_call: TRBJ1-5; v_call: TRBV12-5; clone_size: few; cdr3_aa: CASAPQGRNQPQHF; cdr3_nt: TGTGCTAGTGCCCCACAGGGTCGCAATCAGCCCCAGCATTTT
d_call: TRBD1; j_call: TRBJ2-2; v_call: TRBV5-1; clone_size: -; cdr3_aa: CASSSPGTGVPGELFF; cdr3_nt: TGCGCCAGCAGCAGCCCCGGGACAGGGGTACCCGGGGAGCTGTTTTTT
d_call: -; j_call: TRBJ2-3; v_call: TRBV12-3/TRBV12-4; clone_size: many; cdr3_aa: CASSPDINYPQYF; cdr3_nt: TGTGCCAGCAGTCCGGACATAAACTATCCGCAGTATTTT
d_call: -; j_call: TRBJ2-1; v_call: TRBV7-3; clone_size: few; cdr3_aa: CASSLGWGKGLYNEQFF; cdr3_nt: TGTGCCAGCAGCTTAGGTTGGGGCAAGGGGCTCTACAATGAGCAGTTCTTC
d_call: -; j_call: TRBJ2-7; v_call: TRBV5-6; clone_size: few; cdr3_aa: CASSLGSSAYYEQYF; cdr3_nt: TGTGCCAGCAGCTTGGGTTCTAGCGCCTACTACGAGCAGTACTTC
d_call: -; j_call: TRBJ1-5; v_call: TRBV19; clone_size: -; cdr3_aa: CASSRQDMGGNQPQHF; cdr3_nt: TGTGCCAGTAGTAGACAAGATATGGGGGGCAATCAGCCCCAGCATTTT